The source of this T cell receptor (beta chain) is a study of T-cell memory formation after mild COVID-19 listed by TCRdb under 2021. At the level of the whole study: TCR sequence clusters from the two donors were largely donor specific. Two young, previously healthy adult volunteers made up the cohort, one male and one female. In two donors, T-cell clones that expanded and contracted after mild COVID-19 were tracked by sequencing TCRalpha and TCRbeta repertoires over time.

Ficoll-Paque density gradient centrifugation was used to isolate PBMCs. Sequencing used an Illumina NovaSeq 6000. cDNA libraries for TCRalpha and TCRbeta were prepared by 5'RACE using constant-segment primers, with sample barcodes and unique molecular identifiers added. RNA was extracted from every sample with Trizol reagent. The libraries were amplified in two PCR steps, and the second step added a second sample barcode and Illumina TruSeq adapters. The libraries were sequenced on an Illumina NovaSeq using 2 x 150 bp paired-end reads. In the paper's pipeline: With migec v1.2.7, reads were demultiplexed and then collapsed into UMI-guided consensus sequences. Using mixcr v2.1.11, UMI consensuses were aligned to TRA and TRB V and J templates and then assembled into clonotypes. A clonotype was counted as expanded or contracted only if both edgeR and NoisET called the change significant, with noise models trained on biological replicates. For edgeR calls, a false discovery rate-adjusted p below 0.01 and a log2 fold-change threshold of 1 were applied. As an exploratory analysis of dynamics, max-normalized trajectories of the 1000 most abundant clonotypes were examined with PCA combined with hierarchical clustering. Separately sequenced CD4+ and CD8+ repertoires were used to assign a CD4 or CD8 phenotype to each responding clone. The public reads were run again by TCRdb, first through fastp at Q25 and then through MiXCR, and only productive beta chains were kept. Every entry covers one CDR3 protein and lists the most common genes and DNA from its rows. The V and J calls here are based on TCRdb, not the publication. This sample lists hundreds of thousands of distinct CDR3 sequences; roughly 22% were detected once. The biggest ten clones account for around 12% of the sample.

Study-wide conclusions, independent of this receptor: Contracting CD4+ clones were found mainly in CM and EM memory subsets, while CD8+ clones were enriched in EMRA. SARS-CoV-2 specificity of the second-wave clones peaking on day 37 was not confirmed. The study included only a couple of mild cases, and larger cohorts that include severe cases with pre-infection samples were judged to be necessary. Some responding clones were detected in pre-infection memory, which suggested that pre-existing cross-reactive memory T cells had joined the SARS-CoV-2 response. From day 15 to 85, contracting clones showed balanced CD4/CD8 phenotypes, whereas a second wave of clones that expanded from day 15 to 37 leaned towards CD4+.

V gives up 3 bases and J gives up 9 bases, and the segment between their germline ends measures 6 bases. As encoded in the germline V gene, CDR1 is SGHTA while CDR2 is FQGNSA. The CDR3 holds 12 amino acids from the cysteine to the phenylalanine. The read is trimmed to its CDR3 DNA, 36 bases read in frame from base 1. Worth noting for this clonotype: The target of this receptor is not known. Base qualities were left out, and no much larger clone turns up one base away.

The material sequenced was PBMCs or a T cell subset sorted from them (not recorded which). The receptor chain draws on TRBV7-2 and TRBJ1-6; the D gene cannot be resolved reliably. This TCR came from an adult woman who had mild COVID-19 (a few samples of this study predate the infection). The sample titles of this study are shuffled in the database, so cell type and time point are left out; the donor was told from shared clones. In nucleotides, the sequence is TGTGCCAGCAGCTTTGACGGTTCACCCCTCCACTTT. The resulting protein is CASSFDGSPLHF.